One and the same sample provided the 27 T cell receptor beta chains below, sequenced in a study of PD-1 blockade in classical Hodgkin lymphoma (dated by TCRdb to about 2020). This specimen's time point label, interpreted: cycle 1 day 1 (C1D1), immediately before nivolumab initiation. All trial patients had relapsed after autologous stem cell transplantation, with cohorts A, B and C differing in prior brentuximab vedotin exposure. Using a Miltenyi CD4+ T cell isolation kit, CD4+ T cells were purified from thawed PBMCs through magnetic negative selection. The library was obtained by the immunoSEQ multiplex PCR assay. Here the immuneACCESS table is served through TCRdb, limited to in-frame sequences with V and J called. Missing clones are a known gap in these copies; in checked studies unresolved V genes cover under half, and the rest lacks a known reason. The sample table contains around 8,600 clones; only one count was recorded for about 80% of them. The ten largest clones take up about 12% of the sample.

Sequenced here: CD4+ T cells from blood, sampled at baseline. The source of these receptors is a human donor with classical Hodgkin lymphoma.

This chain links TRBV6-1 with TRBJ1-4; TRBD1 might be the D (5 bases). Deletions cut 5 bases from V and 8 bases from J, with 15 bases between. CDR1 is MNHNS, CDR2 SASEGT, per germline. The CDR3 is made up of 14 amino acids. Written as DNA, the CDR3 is TGTGCCAGCAGTACCGGGACTTTTGAGGAAAAACTGTTTTTT. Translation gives CASSTGTFEEKLFF.

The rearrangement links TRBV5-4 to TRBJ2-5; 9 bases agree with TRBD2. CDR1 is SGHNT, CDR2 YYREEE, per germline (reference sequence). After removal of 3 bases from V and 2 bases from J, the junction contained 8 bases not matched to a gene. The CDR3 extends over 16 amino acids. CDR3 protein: CASSSGLARNQETQYF. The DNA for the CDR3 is TGTGCCAGCAGCTCGGGACTAGCTAGAAATCAAGAGACCCAGTACTTC.

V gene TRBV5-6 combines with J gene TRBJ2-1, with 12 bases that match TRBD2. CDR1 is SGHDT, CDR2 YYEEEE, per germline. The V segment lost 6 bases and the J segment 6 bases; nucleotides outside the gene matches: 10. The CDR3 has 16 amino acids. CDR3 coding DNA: TGTGCCAGCACCAGGGTCGGACTAGCGGGATCCAATGAGCAGTTCTTC. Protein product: CASTRVGLAGSNEQFF.

The chain's CDR3 is CASRTGRGQVNNEKLFF. The CDR3 DNA sequence: TGCGCCAGCAGAACTGGCCGGGGACAGGTTAATAATGAAAAACTGTTTTTT. This chain links TRBV5-1 with TRBJ1-4; 8 bases match TRBD1. Germline assignment: CDR1 SGHRS and CDR2 YFSETQ. After removal of 5 bases from V and 4 bases from J, the junction contained 13 bases not matched to a gene. This CDR3 is 17 amino acids long. Looking up the rest from reference TRBV5-1 and TRBJ1-4 gives the full variable domain: KAGVTQTPRYLIKTRGQQVTLSCSPISGHRSVSWYQQTPGQGLQFLFEYFSETQRNKGNFPGRFSGRQFSNSRSEMNVSTLELGDSALYLCASRTGRGQVNNEKLFFGSGTQLSVL.

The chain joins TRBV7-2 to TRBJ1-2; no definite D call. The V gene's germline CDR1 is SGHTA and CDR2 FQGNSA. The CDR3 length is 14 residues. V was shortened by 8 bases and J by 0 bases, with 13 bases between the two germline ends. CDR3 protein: CASGKGPSNYGYTF. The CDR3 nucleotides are TGTGCCAGCGGGAAGGGCCCATCTAACTATGGCTACACCTTC. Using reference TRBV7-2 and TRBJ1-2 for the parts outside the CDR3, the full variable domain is GAGVSQSPSNKVTEKGKDVELRCDPISGHTALYWYRQSLGQGLEFLIYFQGNSAPDKSGLPSDRFSAERTGGSVSTLTIQRTQQEDSAVYLCASGKGPSNYGYTFGSGTRLTVV.

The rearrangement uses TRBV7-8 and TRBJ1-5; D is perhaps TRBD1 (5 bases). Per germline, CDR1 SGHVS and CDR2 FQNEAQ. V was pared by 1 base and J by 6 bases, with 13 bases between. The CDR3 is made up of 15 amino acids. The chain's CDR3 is CASSLDGTGGQPQHF. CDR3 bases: TGTGCCAGCAGCTTAGATGGGACGGGAGGTCAGCCCCAGCATTTT. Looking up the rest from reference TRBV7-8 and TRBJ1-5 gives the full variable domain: GAGVSQSPRYKVAKRGQDVALRCDPISGHVSLFWYQQALGQGPEFLTYFQNEAQLDKSGLPSDRFFAERPEGSVSTLKIQRTQQEDSAVYLCASSLDGTGGQPQHFGDGTRLSIL.

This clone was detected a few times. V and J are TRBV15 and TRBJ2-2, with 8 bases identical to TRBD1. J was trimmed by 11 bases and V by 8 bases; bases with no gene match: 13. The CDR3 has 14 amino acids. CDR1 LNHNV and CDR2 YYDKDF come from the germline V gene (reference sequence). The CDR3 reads CATSPGQGARELFF. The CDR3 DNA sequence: TGTGCCACCTCCCCCGGGCAGGGGGCGCGAGAGCTGTTTTTT.

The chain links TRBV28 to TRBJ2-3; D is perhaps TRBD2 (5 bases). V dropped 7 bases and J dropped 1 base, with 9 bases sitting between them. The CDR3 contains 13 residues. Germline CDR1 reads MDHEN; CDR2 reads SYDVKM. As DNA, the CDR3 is TGTGCCAGCACGGACTCTCGCACAGATACGCAGTATTTT. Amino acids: CASTDSRTDTQYF.

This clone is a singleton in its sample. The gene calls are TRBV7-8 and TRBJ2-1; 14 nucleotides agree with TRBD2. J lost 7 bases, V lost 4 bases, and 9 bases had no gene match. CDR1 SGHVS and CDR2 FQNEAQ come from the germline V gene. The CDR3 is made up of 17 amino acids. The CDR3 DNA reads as TGTGCCAGCAGCTCCAAGGGACTAGCGGGAGTAGGGAATGAGCAGTTCTTC. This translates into CASSSKGLAGVGNEQFF.

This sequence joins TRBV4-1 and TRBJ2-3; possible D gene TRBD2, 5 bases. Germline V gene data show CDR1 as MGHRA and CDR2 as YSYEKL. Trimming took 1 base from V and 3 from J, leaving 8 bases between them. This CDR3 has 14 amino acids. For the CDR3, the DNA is TGCGCCAGCAGCCAAGGGGAGACAACAGATACGCAGTATTTT. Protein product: CASSQGETTDTQYF.

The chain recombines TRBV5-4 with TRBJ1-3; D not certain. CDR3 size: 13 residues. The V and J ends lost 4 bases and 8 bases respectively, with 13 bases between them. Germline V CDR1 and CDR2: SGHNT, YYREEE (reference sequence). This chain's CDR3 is CASSLTPSDTIYF. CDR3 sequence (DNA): TGTGCCAGCAGCCTTACCCCCAGTGACACCATATATTTT.

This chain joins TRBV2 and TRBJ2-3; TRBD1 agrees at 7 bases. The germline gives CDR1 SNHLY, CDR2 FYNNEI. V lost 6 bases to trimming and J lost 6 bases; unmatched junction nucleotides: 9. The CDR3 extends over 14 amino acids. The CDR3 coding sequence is TGTGCCAGCAGGGGGACCGCCAGGGGGGATACGCAGTATTTT. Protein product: CASRGTARGDTQYF.

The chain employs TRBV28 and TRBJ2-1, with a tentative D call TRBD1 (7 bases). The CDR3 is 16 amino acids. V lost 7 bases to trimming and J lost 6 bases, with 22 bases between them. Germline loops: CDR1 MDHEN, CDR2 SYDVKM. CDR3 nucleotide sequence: TGTGCCAGCACCACCCCCGGCCCAGGGGGGCTCAATGAGCAGTTCTTC. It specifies CASTTPGPGGLNEQFF.

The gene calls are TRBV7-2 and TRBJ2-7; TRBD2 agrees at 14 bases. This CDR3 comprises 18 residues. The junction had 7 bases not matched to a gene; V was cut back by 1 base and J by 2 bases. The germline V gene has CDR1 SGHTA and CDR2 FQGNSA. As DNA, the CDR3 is TGTGCCAGCAGCTTAGGTTCGGGGACTAGCGGGAGCCCCTACGAGCAGTACTTC. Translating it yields CASSLGSGTSGSPYEQYF.

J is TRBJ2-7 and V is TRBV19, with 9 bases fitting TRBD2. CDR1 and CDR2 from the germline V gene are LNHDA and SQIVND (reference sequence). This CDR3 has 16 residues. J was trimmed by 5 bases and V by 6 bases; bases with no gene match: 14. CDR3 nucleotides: TGTGCCAGTAGCCGCGCTGGTGGACTAGCGCTCAACGAGCAGTACTTC. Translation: CASSRAGGLALNEQYF.

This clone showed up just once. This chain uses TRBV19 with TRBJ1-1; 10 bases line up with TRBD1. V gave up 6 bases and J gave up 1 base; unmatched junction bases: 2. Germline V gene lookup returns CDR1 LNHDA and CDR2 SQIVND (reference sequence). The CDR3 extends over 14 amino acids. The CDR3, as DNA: TGTGCCAGTAGGGGACAGGGGTGGAACACTGAAGCTTTCTTT. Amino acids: CASRGQGWNTEAFF.

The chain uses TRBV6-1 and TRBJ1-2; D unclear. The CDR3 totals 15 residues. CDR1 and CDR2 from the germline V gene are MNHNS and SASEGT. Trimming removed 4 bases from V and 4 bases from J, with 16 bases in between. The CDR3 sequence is CASSASADGRYGYTF. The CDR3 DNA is TGTGCCAGCAGTGCTTCCGCTGACGGACGCTATGGCTACACCTTC.

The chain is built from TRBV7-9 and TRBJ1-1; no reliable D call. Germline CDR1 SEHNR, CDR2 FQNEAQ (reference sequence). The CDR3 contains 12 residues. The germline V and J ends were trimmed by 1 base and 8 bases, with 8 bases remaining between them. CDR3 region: CASSLGPTEAFF. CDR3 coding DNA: TGTGCCAGCAGCTTAGGACCGACAGAAGCTTTCTTT.

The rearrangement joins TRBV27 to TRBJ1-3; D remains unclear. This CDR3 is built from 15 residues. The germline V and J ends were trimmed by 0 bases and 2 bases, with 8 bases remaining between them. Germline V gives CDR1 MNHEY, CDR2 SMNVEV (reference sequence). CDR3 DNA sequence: TGTGCCAGCAGTTTATCGTTAAGGGCTGGAAACACCATATATTTT. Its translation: CASSLSLRAGNTIYF.

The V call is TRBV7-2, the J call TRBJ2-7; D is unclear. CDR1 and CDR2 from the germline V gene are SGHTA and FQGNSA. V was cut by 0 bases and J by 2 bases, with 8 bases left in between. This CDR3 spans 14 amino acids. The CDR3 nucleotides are TGTGCCAGCAGCTTAGCGGCACCGACCTACGAGCAGTACTTC. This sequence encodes CASSLAAPTYEQYF. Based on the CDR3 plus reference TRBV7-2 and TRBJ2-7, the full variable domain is GAGVSQSPSNKVTEKGKDVELRCDPISGHTALYWYRQSLGQGLEFLIYFQGNSAPDKSGLPSDRFSAERTGGSVSTLTIQRTQQEDSAVYLCASSLAAPTYEQYFGPGTRLTVT.

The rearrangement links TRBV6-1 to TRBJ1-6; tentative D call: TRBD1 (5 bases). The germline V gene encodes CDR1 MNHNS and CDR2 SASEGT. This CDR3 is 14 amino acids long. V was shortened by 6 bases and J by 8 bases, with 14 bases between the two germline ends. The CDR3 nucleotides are TGTGCCAGCAGAGGGACCGCTGAAGATTCACCCCTCCACTTT. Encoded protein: CASRGTAEDSPLHF.

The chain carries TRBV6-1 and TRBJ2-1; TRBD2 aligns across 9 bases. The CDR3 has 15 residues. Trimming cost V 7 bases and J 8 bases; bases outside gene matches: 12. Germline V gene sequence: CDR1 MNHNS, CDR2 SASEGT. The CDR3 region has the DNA TGTGCCAGCACAGATAGCGGGAGAATCTCGGATGAGCAGTTCTTC. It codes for CASTDSGRISDEQFF.

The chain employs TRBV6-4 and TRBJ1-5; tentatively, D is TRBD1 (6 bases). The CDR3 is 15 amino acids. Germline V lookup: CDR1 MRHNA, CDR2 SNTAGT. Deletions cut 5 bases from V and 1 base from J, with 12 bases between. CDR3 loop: CASSQGRGSNQPQHF. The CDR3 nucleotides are TGTGCCAGCAGTCAGGGGAGAGGGAGCAATCAGCCCCAGCATTTT.

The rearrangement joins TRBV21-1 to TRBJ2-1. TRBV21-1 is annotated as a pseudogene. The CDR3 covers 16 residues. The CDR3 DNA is TGTGCCAGCAGCTCCCTGCTGGGGAATTCCTACAATGAGCAGTTCTTC. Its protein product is CASSSLLGNSYNEQFF.

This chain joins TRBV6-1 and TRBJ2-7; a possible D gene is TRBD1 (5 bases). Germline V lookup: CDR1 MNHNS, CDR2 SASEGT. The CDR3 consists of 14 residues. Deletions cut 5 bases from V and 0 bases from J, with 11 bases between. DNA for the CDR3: TGTGCCAGCAGTAACCAGGGTCTCTCCTACGAGCAGTACTTC. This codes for CASSNQGLSYEQYF.

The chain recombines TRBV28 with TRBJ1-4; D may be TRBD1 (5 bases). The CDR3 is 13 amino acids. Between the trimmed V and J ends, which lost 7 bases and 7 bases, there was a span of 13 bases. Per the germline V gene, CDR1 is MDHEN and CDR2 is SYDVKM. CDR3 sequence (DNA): TGTGCCAGCACCCCGCCGGGGGTTGAAAAACTGTTTTTT. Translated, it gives CASTPPGVEKLFF. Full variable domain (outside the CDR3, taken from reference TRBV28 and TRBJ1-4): DVKVTQSSRYLVKRTGEKVFLECVQDMDHENMFWYRQDPGLGLRLIYFSYDVKMKEKGDIPEGYSVSREKKERFSLILESASTNQTSMYLCASTPPGVEKLFFGSGTQLSVL.

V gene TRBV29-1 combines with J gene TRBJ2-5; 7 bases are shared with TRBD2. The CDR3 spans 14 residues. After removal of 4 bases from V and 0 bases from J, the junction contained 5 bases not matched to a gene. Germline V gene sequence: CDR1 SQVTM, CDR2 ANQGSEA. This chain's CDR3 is CSVGGLADQETQYF. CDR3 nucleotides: TGCAGCGTTGGAGGTCTAGCGGACCAAGAGACCCAGTACTTC.